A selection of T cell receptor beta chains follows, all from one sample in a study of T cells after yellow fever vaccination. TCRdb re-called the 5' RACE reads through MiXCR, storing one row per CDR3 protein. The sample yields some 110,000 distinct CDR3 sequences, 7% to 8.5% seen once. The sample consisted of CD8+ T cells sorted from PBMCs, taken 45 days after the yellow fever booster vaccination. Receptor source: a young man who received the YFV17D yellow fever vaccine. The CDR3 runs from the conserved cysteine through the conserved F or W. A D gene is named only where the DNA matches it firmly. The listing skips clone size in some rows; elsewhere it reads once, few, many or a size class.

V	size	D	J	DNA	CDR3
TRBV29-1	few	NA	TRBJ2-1	TGCAGCGTTGAAGATCCGACAGACCCCCACCCAGGCGATGAGCAGTTCTTC	CSVEDPTDPHPGDEQFF
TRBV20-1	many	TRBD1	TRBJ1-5	TGCAGTGCTAGGACAGGGGGGTATAGCAATCAGCCCCAGCATTTT	CSARTGGYSNQPQHF
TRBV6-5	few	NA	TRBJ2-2	TGTGCCAGCAGTTACCGAGTCCCGGGGGGCGGCAACACCGGGGAGCTGTTTTTT	CASSYRVPGGGNTGELFF
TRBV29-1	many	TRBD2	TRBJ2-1	TGCAGTGCTATTCTAGCGGATCCCTTGGATGAGCAGTTCTTC	CSAILADPLDEQFF
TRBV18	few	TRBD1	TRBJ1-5	TGTGCCAGCTCAGAGGACAGGGGTCATCAGCCCCAGCATTTT	CASSEDRGHQPQHF
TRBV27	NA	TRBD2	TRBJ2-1	TGTGCCAGCATCCGCGGGGGTGCCTACAATGAGCAGTTCTTC	CASIRGGAYNEQFF
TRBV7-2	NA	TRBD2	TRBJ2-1	TGTGCCAGCAGCCCGGTAGCGGGAGGGATCTACAATGAGCAGTTCTTC	CASSPVAGGIYNEQFF
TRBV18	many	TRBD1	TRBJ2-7	TGTGCCAGCTCACCCGCAGGGGGATCCTACGAGCAGTACTTC	CASSPAGGSYEQYF
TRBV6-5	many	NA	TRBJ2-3	TGTGCCAGTAGTTTGTGGGGTACGCAGTATTTT	CASSLWGTQYF
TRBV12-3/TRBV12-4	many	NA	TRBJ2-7	TGTGCCAGCAGTTTTGGGTCCCTCTCCTACGAGCAGTACTTC	CASSFGSLSYEQYF
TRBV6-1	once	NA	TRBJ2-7	TGTGCCAGCAGTGGATTCACCGGGACGTTCTCCTACGAGCAGTACTTC	CASSGFTGTFSYEQYF
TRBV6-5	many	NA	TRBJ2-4	TGTGCCAGCAGTTACCTCCCCGGCAATAACTATGATCAGTACTTC	CASSYLPGNNYDQYF
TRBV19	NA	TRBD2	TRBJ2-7	TGTGCCAGTAGCGGTGGACTAGCGGGAGTCTACGAGCAGTACTTC	CASSGGLAGVYEQYF